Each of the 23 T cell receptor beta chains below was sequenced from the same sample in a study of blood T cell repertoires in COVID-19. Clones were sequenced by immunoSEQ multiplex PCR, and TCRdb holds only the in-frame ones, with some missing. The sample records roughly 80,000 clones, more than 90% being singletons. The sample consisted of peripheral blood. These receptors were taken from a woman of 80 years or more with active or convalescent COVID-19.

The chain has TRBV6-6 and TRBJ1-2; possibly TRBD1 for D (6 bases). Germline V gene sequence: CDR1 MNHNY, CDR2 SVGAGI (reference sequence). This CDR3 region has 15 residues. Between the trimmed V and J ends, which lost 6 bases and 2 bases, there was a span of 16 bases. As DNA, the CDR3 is TGTGCCAGCAGGGCAGGGGCCTTTATAAACTATGGCTACACCTTC. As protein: CASRAGAFINYGYTF.

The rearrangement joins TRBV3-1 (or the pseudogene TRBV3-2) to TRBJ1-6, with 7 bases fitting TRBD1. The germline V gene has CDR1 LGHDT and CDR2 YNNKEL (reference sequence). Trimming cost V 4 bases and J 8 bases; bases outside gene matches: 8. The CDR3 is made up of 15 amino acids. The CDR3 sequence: CASSPPGGQYSPLHF. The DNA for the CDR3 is TGTGCCAGCAGCCCACCAGGGGGGCAATATTCACCCCTCCACTTT.

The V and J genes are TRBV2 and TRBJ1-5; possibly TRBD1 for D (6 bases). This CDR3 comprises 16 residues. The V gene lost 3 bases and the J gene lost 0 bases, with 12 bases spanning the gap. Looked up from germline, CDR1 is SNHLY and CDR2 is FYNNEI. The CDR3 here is CASSEWGGISNQPQHF. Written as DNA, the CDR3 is TGTGCCAGCAGTGAGTGGGGGGGCATTAGCAATCAGCCCCAGCATTTT.

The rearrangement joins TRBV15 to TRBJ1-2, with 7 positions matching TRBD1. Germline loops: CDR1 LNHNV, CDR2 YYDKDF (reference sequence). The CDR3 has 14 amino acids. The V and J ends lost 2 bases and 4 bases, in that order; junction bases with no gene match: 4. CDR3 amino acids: CATSRLQGTYGYTF. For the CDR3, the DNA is TGTGCCACCAGCAGATTACAGGGGACCTATGGCTACACCTTC.

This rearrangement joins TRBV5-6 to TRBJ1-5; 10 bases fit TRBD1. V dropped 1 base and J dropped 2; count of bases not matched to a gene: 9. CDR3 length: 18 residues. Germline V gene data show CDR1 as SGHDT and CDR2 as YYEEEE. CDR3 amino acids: CASSLWFGTGERNQPQHF. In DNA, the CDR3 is TGTGCCAGCAGCTTGTGGTTTGGGACAGGGGAGCGCAATCAGCCCCAGCATTTT.

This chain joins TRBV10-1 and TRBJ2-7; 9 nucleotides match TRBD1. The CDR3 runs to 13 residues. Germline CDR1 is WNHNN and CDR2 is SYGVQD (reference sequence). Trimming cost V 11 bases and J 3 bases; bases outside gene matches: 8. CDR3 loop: CAGPGTGSYEQYF. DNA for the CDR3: TGCGCCGGCCCCGGGACAGGGAGCTACGAGCAGTACTTC.

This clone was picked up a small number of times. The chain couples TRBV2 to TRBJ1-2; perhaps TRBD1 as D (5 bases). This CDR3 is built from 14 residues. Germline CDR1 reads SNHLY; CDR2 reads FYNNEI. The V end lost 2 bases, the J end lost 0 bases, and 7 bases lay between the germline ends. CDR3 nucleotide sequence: TGTGCCAGCAGTGAACAGGGCTCTAACTATGGCTACACCTTC. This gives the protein CASSEQGSNYGYTF.

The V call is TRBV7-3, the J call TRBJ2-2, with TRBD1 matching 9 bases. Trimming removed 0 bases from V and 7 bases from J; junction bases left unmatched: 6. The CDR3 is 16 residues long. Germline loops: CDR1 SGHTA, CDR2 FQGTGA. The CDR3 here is CASSLTGTGKGGELFF. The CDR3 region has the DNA TGTGCCAGCAGCTTAACAGGGACAGGGAAGGGCGGGGAGCTGTTTTTT.

The DNA for the CDR3 is TGTGCCAGCAGCTTCTCCTCGACAGCTAACTATGGCTACACCTTC. Protein: CASSFSSTANYGYTF. The chain carries TRBV11-2 and TRBJ1-2; D is perhaps TRBD1 (5 bases). The CDR3 contains 15 residues. The germline CDR1 and CDR2 sequences are SGHAT and FQNNGV. V gave up 3 bases and J gave up 0 bases, with 11 bases separating them.

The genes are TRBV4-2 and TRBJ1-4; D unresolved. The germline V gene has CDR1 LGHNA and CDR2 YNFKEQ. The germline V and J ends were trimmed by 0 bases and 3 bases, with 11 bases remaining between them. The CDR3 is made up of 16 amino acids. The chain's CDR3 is CASSQDPAQPNEKLFF. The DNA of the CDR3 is TGTGCCAGCAGCCAAGATCCTGCACAACCTAATGAAAAACTGTTTTTT.

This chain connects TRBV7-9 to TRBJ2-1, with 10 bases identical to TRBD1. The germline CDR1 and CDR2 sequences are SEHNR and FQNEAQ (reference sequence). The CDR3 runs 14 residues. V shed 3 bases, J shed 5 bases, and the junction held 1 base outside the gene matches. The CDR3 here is CASSLGQGNNEQFF. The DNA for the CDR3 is TGTGCCAGCAGCTTGGGACAGGGGAACAATGAGCAGTTCTTC.

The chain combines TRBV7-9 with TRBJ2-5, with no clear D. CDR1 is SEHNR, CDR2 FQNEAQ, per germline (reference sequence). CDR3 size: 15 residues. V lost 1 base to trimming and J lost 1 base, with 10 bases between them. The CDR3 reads CASSLDALGQETQYF. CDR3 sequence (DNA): TGTGCCAGCAGCTTAGACGCCCTAGGCCAAGAGACCCAGTACTTC.

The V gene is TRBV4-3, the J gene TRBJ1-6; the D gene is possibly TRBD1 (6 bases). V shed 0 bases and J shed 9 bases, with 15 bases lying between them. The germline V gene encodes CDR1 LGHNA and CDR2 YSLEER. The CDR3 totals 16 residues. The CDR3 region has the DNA TGCGCCAGCAGCCAAGAAAGCAGGGGTGGAGGTTCACCCCTCCACTTT. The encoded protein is CASSQESRGGGSPLHF.

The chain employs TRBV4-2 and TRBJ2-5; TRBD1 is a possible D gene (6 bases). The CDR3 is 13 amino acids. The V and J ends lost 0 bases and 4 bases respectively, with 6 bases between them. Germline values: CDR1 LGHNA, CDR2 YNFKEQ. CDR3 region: CASSQDRGETQYF. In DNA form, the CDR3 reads TGTGCCAGCAGCCAAGACAGGGGAGAGACCCAGTACTTC.

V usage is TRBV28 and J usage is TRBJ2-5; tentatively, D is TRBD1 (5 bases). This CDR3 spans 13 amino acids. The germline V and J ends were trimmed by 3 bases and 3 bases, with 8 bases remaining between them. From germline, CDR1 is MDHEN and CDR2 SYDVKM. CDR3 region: CASSLGREETQYF. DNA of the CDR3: TGTGCCAGCAGTTTGGGCAGGGAAGAGACCCAGTACTTC.

CDR3 bases: TGTGCCAGCGATGGGCGGGAGAGCACAGATACGCAGTATTTT. It is translated as CASDGRESTDTQYF. The rearrangement uses TRBV2 and TRBJ2-3, with TRBD2 identical over 7 bases. This CDR3 comprises 14 residues. The germline gives CDR1 SNHLY, CDR2 FYNNEI. J gave up 0 bases and V 8 bases, and 5 bases lay outside the gene matches. Looking up the rest from reference TRBV2 and TRBJ2-3 gives the full variable domain: EPEVTQTPSHQVTQMGQEVILRCVPISNHLYFYWYRQILGQKVEFLVSFYNNEISEKSEIFDDQFSVERPDGSNFTLKIRSTKLEDSAMYFCASDGRESTDTQYFGPGTRLTVL.

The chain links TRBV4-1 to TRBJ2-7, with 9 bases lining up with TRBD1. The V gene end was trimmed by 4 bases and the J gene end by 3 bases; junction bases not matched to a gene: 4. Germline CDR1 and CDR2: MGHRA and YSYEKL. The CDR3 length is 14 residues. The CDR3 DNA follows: TGCGCCAGCAGCCTCGGACAGGGGTACTACGAGCAGTACTTC. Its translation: CASSLGQGYYEQYF.

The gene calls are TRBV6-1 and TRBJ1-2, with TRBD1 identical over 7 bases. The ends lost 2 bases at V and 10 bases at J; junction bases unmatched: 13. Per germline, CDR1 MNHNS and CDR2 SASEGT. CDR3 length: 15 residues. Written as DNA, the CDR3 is TGTGCCAGCAGTGAATCCGGCAGGGGGACGCCCGACTACACCTTC. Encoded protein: CASSESGRGTPDYTF.

As DNA, the CDR3 is TGCGCCATGGGTGAGCGGGATTCACCCCTCCACTTT. Amino acids: CAMGERDSPLHF. The chain combines TRBV10-2 with TRBJ1-6; D gene unclear. This CDR3 is 12 amino acids long. Germline CDR1 is WSHSY and CDR2 is SAAADI. V was pared by 10 bases and J by 8 bases, with 12 bases between.

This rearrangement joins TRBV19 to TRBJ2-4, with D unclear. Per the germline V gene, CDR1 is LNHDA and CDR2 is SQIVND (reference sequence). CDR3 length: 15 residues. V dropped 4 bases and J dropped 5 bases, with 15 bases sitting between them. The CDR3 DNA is TGTGCCAGTAGTAACCCGGCCCCGGGTCAAAACATTCAGTACTTC. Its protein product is CASSNPAPGQNIQYF.

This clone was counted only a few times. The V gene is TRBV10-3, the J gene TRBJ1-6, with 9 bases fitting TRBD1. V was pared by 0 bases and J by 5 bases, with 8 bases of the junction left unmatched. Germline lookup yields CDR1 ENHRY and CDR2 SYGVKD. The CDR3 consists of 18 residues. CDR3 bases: TGTGCCATCAGTGAGTCGGTAACAGGGGGCCCTGATAATTCACCCCTCCACTTT. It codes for CAISESVTGGPDNSPLHF.

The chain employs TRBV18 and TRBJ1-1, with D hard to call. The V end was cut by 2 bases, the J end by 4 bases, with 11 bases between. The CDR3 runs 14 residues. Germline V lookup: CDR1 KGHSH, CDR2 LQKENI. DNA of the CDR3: TGTGCCAGCTCACCAATTGCGCCGGGCACTGAAGCTTTCTTT. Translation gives CASSPIAPGTEAFF.

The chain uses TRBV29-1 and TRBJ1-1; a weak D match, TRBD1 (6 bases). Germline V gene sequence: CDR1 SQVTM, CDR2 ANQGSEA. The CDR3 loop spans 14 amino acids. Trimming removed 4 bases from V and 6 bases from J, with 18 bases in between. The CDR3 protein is CSVGTLQGFPEAFF. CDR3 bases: TGCAGCGTTGGGACTTTACAGGGTTTCCCTGAAGCTTTCTTT.